Detailed here is one TCR beta chain. Its antigen is currently unknown. Some clones are missing from TCRdb's copy, which holds only in-frame ones; the method was immunoSEQ multiplex PCR. The top ten hold around 1.6% of the sample, which has roughly 700,000 clones, over 65% seen once. The sample belongs to a study of shared clonotypes between healthy human individuals. Study summary: The donors, a couple of women and a few men, were aged 18 to 49.

General observations from the study: Sequencing depth was expected to influence donor clonotype sharing. Naive subsets generally exceeded memory subsets in estimated richness.

The receptor was isolated from a woman in her twenties or thirties in good health. Sequencing was done on a sample of memory CD4+ T cells sorted from blood. Subset indicated: CD45RA-negative fraction.

The CDR3 DNA reads TGCGCCAGCAGCCGCGGGGTAGCGGAGATAAATGAGCAGTTCTTC. Translating gives CASSRGVAEINEQFF. The rearrangement joins TRBV4-1 to TRBJ2-1, with TRBD2 as a possible D gene (6 bases). The CDR3 contains 15 residues. Germline V CDR1 and CDR2: MGHRA, YSYEKL. Trimming took 4 bases from V and 7 from J, leaving 17 bases between them.